This T cell receptor (beta chain) was retrieved from a study of CD8 T cells in ankylosing spondylitis. Findings of the study overall: Disease-linked clones displayed a CD8+ phenotype and appeared relatively rarely in peripheral blood.

MiXCR was run by TCRdb on the 5' RACE reads, yielding one entry per CDR3 protein. The sample contains tens of thousands of distinct CDR3 sequences, less than 5.5% of which appear only once. This clonotype is medium-sized. Its antigen is currently unknown. CDR1 is SGDLS and CDR2 is YYNGEE in the germline V gene. The CDR3 has 15 amino acids. The ends were cut back, 1 base at V and 2 bases at J, with 9 bases in the middle. The specimen sequenced was blood, either unsorted or a sorted T cell fraction (not recorded which). The chain links TRBV9 to TRBJ2-2, with no clear D. The sequence derives from a female donor with ankylosing spondylitis or in good health (not recorded which). CDR3 in DNA: TGTGCCAGCAGCGTACAGGATTCCAACACCGGGGAGCTGTTTTTT. Translated: CASSVQDSNTGELFF.